This passage covers 10 T cell receptor beta chains from one sample sequenced in a study of blood T cell repertoires in COVID-19. Profiled with immunoSEQ multiplex PCR; TCRdb holds only in-frame clones, not every one. The profile shows about 380,000 clones, 85% of them singletons. Sequencing was carried out using peripheral blood. The receptors stem from a young woman with acute or convalescent COVID-19.

The chain recombines TRBV6-2 or TRBV6-3 with TRBJ2-5; D may be TRBD1 (6 bases). The V gene lost 1 base and the J gene lost 4 bases, with 13 bases spanning the gap. From germline, CDR1 is MNHEY and CDR2 SVGEGT. The CDR3 sequence is 15 residues long. The CDR3 here is CASSYYGGERETQYF. DNA of the CDR3: TGTGCCAGCAGTTACTATGGGGGCGAGCGAGAGACCCAGTACTTC.

This rearrangement joins TRBV28 to TRBJ1-5, with 7 bases lining up with TRBD1. CDR3 length: 15 residues. Per germline, CDR1 MDHEN and CDR2 SYDVKM. J lost 3 bases, V lost 3 bases, and 5 bases had no gene match. The DNA of the CDR3 is TGTGCCAGCAGTTTTACGGGACAGATCAATCAGCCCCAGCATTTT. It translates to CASSFTGQINQPQHF.

The J gene is TRBJ1-5, the V gene TRBV27, with D possibly being TRBD1 (6 bases). The CDR3 runs to 15 residues. V was shortened by 6 bases and J by 3 bases, with 15 bases between the two germline ends. Looked up from germline, CDR1 is MNHEY and CDR2 is SMNVEV (reference sequence). CDR3 DNA sequence: TGTGCCAGCAGGTCCCTGCAGGGGAACAATCAGCCCCAGCATTTT. It yields the protein CASRSLQGNNQPQHF.

The gene calls are TRBV7-2 and TRBJ2-1, with D possibly TRBD2 on 5 matching bases. Per germline, CDR1 SGHTA and CDR2 FQGNSA. There are 14 residues in the CDR3. Trimming cost V 1 base and J 4 bases, with 8 bases left between them. Here the CDR3 DNA reads TGTGCCAGCAGCTTAGTGGGCGGGTACAATGAGCAGTTCTTC. This translates into CASSLVGGYNEQFF. Using reference TRBV7-2 and TRBJ2-1 for the parts outside the CDR3, the full variable domain is GAGVSQSPSNKVTEKGKDVELRCDPISGHTALYWYRQSLGQGLEFLIYFQGNSAPDKSGLPSDRFSAERTGGSVSTLTIQRTQQEDSAVYLCASSLVGGYNEQFFGPGTRLTVL.

This chain links TRBV2 with TRBJ1-5, with 7 bases that match TRBD1. The CDR3 is 16 amino acids. Trimming took 1 base from V and 7 from J; bases not matched to a gene: 10. The germline V gene encodes CDR1 SNHLY and CDR2 FYNNEI. DNA of the CDR3: TGTGCCAGCAGTGAAGGAACAGGGGCGGGGGGCCAGCCCCAGCATTTT. Its protein is CASSEGTGAGGQPQHF.

The chain joins TRBV19 to TRBJ1-2, with TRBD1 matching 7 bases. Trimming removed 5 bases from V and 8 bases from J; junction bases left unmatched: 5. This CDR3 spans 12 amino acids. Germline CDR1 reads LNHDA; CDR2 reads SQIVND (reference sequence). The CDR3 is CASSSTGFGYTF. Here the CDR3 DNA reads TGTGCCAGTAGTTCGACAGGGTTCGGCTACACCTTC.

The chain recombines TRBV7-3 with TRBJ2-4; TRBD1 might be the D (6 bases). The V end was cut by 2 bases, the J end by 0 bases, with 11 bases between. The germline gives CDR1 SGHTA, CDR2 FQGTGA. This CDR3 comprises 16 residues. CDR3 DNA sequence: TGTGCCAGCAGCTTATGGGGGCCTGTAGCCAAAAACATTCAGTACTTC. Its protein product is CASSLWGPVAKNIQYF. Using reference TRBV7-3 and TRBJ2-4 for the parts outside the CDR3, the full variable domain is GAGVSQTPSNKVTEKGKYVELRCDPISGHTALYWYRQSLGQGPEFLIYFQGTGAADDSGLPNDRFFAVRPEGSVSTLKIQRTERGDSAVYLCASSLWGPVAKNIQYFGAGTRLSVL.

The chain links TRBV5-6 to TRBJ1-1; tentatively, D is TRBD1 (6 bases). Per germline, CDR1 SGHDT and CDR2 YYEEEE. This CDR3 comprises 14 residues. V shed 6 bases and J shed 1 base, with 13 bases lying between them. CDR3 protein: CASTLDRRNTEAFF. The CDR3 DNA is TGTGCCAGCACCCTTGACAGGAGGAACACTGAAGCTTTCTTT.

This chain connects TRBV4-2 to TRBJ1-6, with a tentative D call TRBD1 (5 bases). Germline CDR1 LGHNA, CDR2 YNFKEQ. V dropped 8 bases and J dropped 5 bases, with 13 bases sitting between them. The CDR3 has 14 amino acids. The CDR3 DNA reads as TGTGCCAGCTTGGAGAAAGGGGATAATTCACCCCTCCACTTT. It encodes CASLEKGDNSPLHF.

The V gene is TRBV6-6, the J gene TRBJ2-5, with 7 bases aligning to TRBD2. Germline lookup yields CDR1 MNHNY and CDR2 SVGAGI (reference sequence). J was trimmed by 5 bases and V by 5 bases; bases with no gene match: 5. This CDR3 spans 13 amino acids. CDR3 in amino acids: CASSQTSRETQYF. CDR3 nucleotides: TGTGCCAGCAGTCAGACTAGCCGGGAGACCCAGTACTTC.